What follows are 17 T cell receptor beta chains derived from one specimen sequenced in a study of blood T cell repertoires in COVID-19. Sequencing used immunoSEQ multiplex PCR; TCRdb keeps in-frame clones, though not all of them. The profile shows about 94,000 clones, 75% to 90% of them singletons. Sequencing was carried out using peripheral blood. These receptors were collected from a human donor in a cohort sampled during active COVID-19.

This sequence joins TRBV19 and TRBJ2-7, with TRBD2 matching over 10 bases. Germline V gene sequence: CDR1 LNHDA, CDR2 SQIVND (reference sequence). With V trimmed by 5 bases and J by 4 bases, 8 bases remained unmatched. This CDR3 region has 15 residues. This chain's CDR3 is CASSVTGTSVYEQYF. The CDR3 DNA sequence: TGTGCCAGTAGTGTTACCGGGACTAGCGTGTACGAGCAGTACTTC.

The chain links TRBV28 to TRBJ2-7, with 9 bases that match TRBD1. Germline V lookup: CDR1 MDHEN, CDR2 SYDVKM. The CDR3 is 14 amino acids. V shed 6 bases and J 4 bases; nucleotides not matched to a gene: 7. CDR3 sequence (DNA): TGTGCCAGCAGGAAACAGGGGGCCAGGTACGAGCAGTACTTC. The encoded protein is CASRKQGARYEQYF. Complete variable domain (other parts from reference TRBV28 and TRBJ2-7): DVKVTQSSRYLVKRTGEKVFLECVQDMDHENMFWYRQDPGLGLRLIYFSYDVKMKEKGDIPEGYSVSREKKERFSLILESASTNQTSMYLCASRKQGARYEQYFGPGTRLTVT.

As DNA, the CDR3 is TGTGCCAGCAGTTTTAAATGGAGGCGGGAGTATGAGCAGTACTTC. Its translation: CASSFKWRREYEQYF. The chain is built from TRBV28 and TRBJ2-7, with 7 bases aligning to TRBD2. Trimming at V came to 3 bases and at J to 7 bases, leaving 12 bases not matched to a gene. CDR1 MDHEN and CDR2 SYDVKM come from the germline V gene. The CDR3 has 15 amino acids.

This clone came up once. This chain connects TRBV6-5 to TRBJ2-3; weak D call: TRBD2 (6 bases). Deletions cut 1 base from V and 0 bases from J, with 11 bases between. CDR1 is MNHEY and CDR2 is SVGAGI in the germline V gene. CDR3 size: 16 residues. CDR3 loop: CASSYFGGASTDTQYF. The CDR3 DNA follows: TGTGCCAGCAGTTACTTCGGCGGGGCTAGCACAGATACGCAGTATTTT.

The rearrangement joins TRBV6-5 to TRBJ2-7; D possibly corresponds to TRBD2 (6 bases). Per germline, CDR1 MNHEY and CDR2 SVGAGI. The V and J ends lost 8 bases and 6 bases respectively, with 14 bases between them. There are 12 residues in the CDR3. The CDR3 region has the DNA TGTGCCAGCTCAGGCGGGACGGCCGAGCAGTACTTC. Encoded protein: CASSGGTAEQYF.

This clone was seen more than once but under ten times. The chain links TRBV6-1 to TRBJ2-7, with D possibly TRBD1 on 5 matching bases. Germline lookup yields CDR1 MNHNS and CDR2 SASEGT. The V gene lost 3 bases and the J gene lost 1 base, with 13 bases spanning the gap. This CDR3 is 15 amino acids long. CDR3 DNA: TGTGCCAGCAGTGACCTTGCAGGGCCTTCCTACGAGCAGTACTTC. This sequence encodes CASSDLAGPSYEQYF.

The rearrangement links TRBV18 to TRBJ2-7, with 12 bases matching TRBD2. The CDR3 has 15 amino acids. The ends lost 3 bases at V and 3 bases at J; junction bases unmatched: 3. Germline CDR1 and CDR2: KGHSH and LQKENI. As DNA, the CDR3 is TGTGCCAGCTCACCCCTAGCGGGAGGGAACTACGAGCAGTACTTC. Translating it yields CASSPLAGGNYEQYF.

The rearrangement joins TRBV30 to TRBJ2-5, with 7 bases fitting TRBD2. The CDR3 covers 12 residues. In germline, CDR1 is GTSNPN, CDR2 SVGIG (reference sequence). After removal of 4 bases from V and 9 bases from J, the junction contained 8 bases not matched to a gene. The CDR3 DNA reads TGTGCCTGGACCCGGGACTACCGAGCCCAGTACTTC. Translated, it gives CAWTRDYRAQYF.

As for this clone: Distinct nucleotide sequences in the sample also encode this CDR3. The rearrangement links TRBV5-1 to TRBJ2-1; possible D gene TRBD2, 5 bases. The CDR3 has 15 residues. The V and J ends lost 0 bases and 0 bases respectively, with 7 bases between them. Germline assignment: CDR1 SGHRS and CDR2 YFSETQ. CDR3 amino acids: CASSLDGSSYNEQFF. The CDR3, as DNA: TGCGCCAGCAGCTTGGATGGGAGCTCCTACAATGAGCAGTTCTTC.

The chain combines TRBV7-9 with TRBJ2-5; D possibly corresponds to TRBD1 (5 bases). Deletions cut 5 bases from V and 4 bases from J, with 17 bases between. Germline loops: CDR1 SEHNR, CDR2 FQNEAQ (reference sequence). The CDR3 is made up of 15 amino acids. CDR3 residues: CASSLGGPGAETQYF. CDR3 coding DNA: TGTGCCAGCAGCCTAGGCGGCCCTGGGGCAGAGACCCAGTACTTC.

The chain recombines TRBV7-9 with TRBJ2-2; TRBD1 aligns across 11 bases. The CDR3 extends over 15 amino acids. CDR1 is SEHNR, CDR2 FQNEAQ, per germline (reference sequence). The V gene end was trimmed by 4 bases and the J gene end by 5 bases; junction bases not matched to a gene: 3. CDR3 sequence: CASSSGTGGTGELFF. CDR3 nucleotides: TGTGCCAGCAGCTCCGGGACAGGGGGGACCGGGGAGCTGTTTTTT. The full variable domain, with the rest looked up from reference TRBV7-9 and TRBJ2-2, is DTGVSQNPRHKITKRGQNVTFRCDPISEHNRLYWYRQTLGQGPEFLTYFQNEAQLEKSRLLSDRFSAERPKGSFSTLEIQRTEQGDSAMYLCASSSGTGGTGELFFGEGSRLTVL.

The chain has TRBV21-1 and TRBJ2-7; the table names TRBD1, a call not compared with the DNA. TRBV21-1 is noted as a pseudogene. The CDR3 has 17 amino acids. The CDR3 sequence is CASSKEKTGRIFYEQYF. CDR3 bases: TGTGCCAGCAGCAAAGAGAAGACAGGCCGAATCTTCTACGAGCAGTACTTC.

The rearrangement links TRBV3-1 (or the pseudogene TRBV3-2) to TRBJ2-5, with no clear D. Germline values: CDR1 LGHDT, CDR2 YNNKEL (reference sequence). Trimming stripped 1 base from V and 5 bases from J, with 5 bases between. This CDR3 has 12 residues. The CDR3 coding sequence is TGTGCCAGCAGCCAAGCTCAGGAGACCCAGTACTTC. It specifies CASSQAQETQYF.

The chain links TRBV30 to TRBJ2-7; 9 nucleotides agree with TRBD2. The CDR3 has 15 amino acids. The J segment lost 6 bases and the V segment lost 2 bases, leaving 11 bases of the junction unmatched. Per the germline V gene, CDR1 is GTSNPN and CDR2 is SVGIG (reference sequence). This CDR3 is CAWSPPGSGRPEQYF. The CDR3 region has the DNA TGTGCCTGGAGTCCCCCAGGTAGCGGGAGACCCGAGCAGTACTTC.

The V gene is TRBV11-2, the J gene TRBJ2-3, with a possible D match to TRBD1 (5 bases). There are 15 residues in the CDR3. Per the germline V gene, CDR1 is SGHAT and CDR2 is FQNNGV. V lost 0 bases and J lost 4, with 11 bases in between. The CDR3 bases are TGTGCCAGCAGCTTAGATCGGGCAGGGCCAGATACGCAGTATTTT. It specifies CASSLDRAGPDTQYF. Supplemented by reference TRBV11-2 and TRBJ2-3, the full variable domain reads EAGVAQSPRYKIIEKRQSVAFWCNPISGHATLYWYQQILGQGPKLLIQFQNNGVVDDSQLPKDRFSAERLKGVDSTLKIQPAKLEDSAVYLCASSLDRAGPDTQYFGPGTRLTVL.

The V gene is TRBV28, the J gene TRBJ2-2; 9 positions agree with TRBD1. The CDR3 loop spans 15 amino acids. CDR1 MDHEN and CDR2 SYDVKM come from the germline V gene. Trimming removed 7 bases from V and 6 bases from J; junction bases left unmatched: 9. The CDR3: CASTPWDRAAGELFF. DNA for the CDR3: TGTGCCAGCACCCCTTGGGACAGGGCAGCCGGGGAGCTGTTTTTT.

This chain uses TRBV30 with TRBJ1-5, with no clear D. The CDR3 sequence is 13 residues long. Germline V gives CDR1 GTSNPN, CDR2 SVGIG (reference sequence). Trimming took 2 bases from V and 4 from J, leaving 9 bases between them. The CDR3, as DNA: TGTGCCTGGAGTACTAGGGAAAATCAGCCCCAGCATTTT. Its translation is CAWSTRENQPQHF.